These 10 T cell receptor beta chains originate from one sample sequenced in a study of blood T cell repertoires in COVID-19. Method: immunoSEQ multiplex PCR; TCRdb's copy keeps in-frame clones and lacks some. The sample yields fewer than 250,000 clones, 80% seen once. Sequenced material: PBMCs or T cells enriched from blood (not recorded which). These receptor sequences come from a woman between 40 and 55 years old with acute COVID-19.

This clone appeared a few times. This rearrangement joins TRBV5-8 to TRBJ1-1, with D possibly matching TRBD1 (6 bases). Trimming stripped 3 bases from V and 2 bases from J, with 14 bases between. The CDR3 runs 15 residues. CDR1 and CDR2 from the germline V gene are SGHTS and YDEGEE. The CDR3 reads CASSSPGQINTEAFF. The CDR3 DNA follows: TGTGCCAGCAGCTCCCCAGGACAGATAAACACTGAAGCTTTCTTT.

The chain uses TRBV28 and TRBJ1-1, with 7 nucleotides matching TRBD1. The V segment lost 10 bases and the J segment 5 bases; nucleotides outside the gene matches: 4. The germline V gene has CDR1 MDHEN and CDR2 SYDVKM. The CDR3 covers 11 residues. In DNA form, the CDR3 reads TGTGCCACCCAGACAGGGACTGAAGCTTTCTTT. It codes for CATQTGTEAFF.

The chain uses TRBV7-8 and TRBJ2-2, with TRBD1 identical over 7 bases. The germline V gene encodes CDR1 SGHVS and CDR2 FQNEAQ. The CDR3 contains 16 residues. Trimming removed 5 bases from V and 2 bases from J; junction bases left unmatched: 8. CDR3 DNA sequence: TGTGCCAGCAGCCCCGCCGGGACAGTTAACACCGGGGAGCTGTTTTTT. This codes for CASSPAGTVNTGELFF. The whole variable domain, remainder taken from reference TRBV7-8 and TRBJ2-2, is GAGVSQSPRYKVAKRGQDVALRCDPISGHVSLFWYQQALGQGPEFLTYFQNEAQLDKSGLPSDRFFAERPEGSVSTLKIQRTQQEDSAVYLCASSPAGTVNTGELFFGEGSRLTVL.

Turning to this clone: One end of the junction is discordant with germline, which a read error may explain. The CDR3 sequence is CASSLVSGGGGELFF. The CDR3 bases are TGTGCTAGCAGCTTAGTTTCAGGGGGCGGCGGGGAGCTGTTTTTT. V is TRBV7-7 and J is TRBJ2-2, with 8 bases that match TRBD1. Germline V gene sequence: CDR1 SSHAT, CDR2 FNYEAQ (reference sequence). The CDR3 spans 15 residues.

This clone was observed a single time. The chain employs TRBV5-5 and TRBJ2-5, with 7 bases matching TRBD1. Losses at the gene ends were 0 bases for V and 5 bases for J; bases not matched to a gene: 13. CDR1 SGHKS and CDR2 YYEKEE come from the germline V gene (reference sequence). CDR3 length: 17 residues. The chain's CDR3 is CASSLGQGNRVLETQYF. CDR3 DNA sequence: TGTGCCAGCAGCTTGGGACAGGGAAACAGGGTATTGGAGACCCAGTACTTC.

The J gene is TRBJ2-7, the V gene TRBV6-5; TRBD2 matches 7 bases. This CDR3 contains 14 residues. Germline CDR1 MNHEY, CDR2 SVGAGI. The V gene end was trimmed by 6 bases and the J gene end by 3 bases; junction bases not matched to a gene: 8. The CDR3 here is CASSRGGADYEQYF. CDR3 coding DNA: TGTGCCAGCAGCCGCGGGGGAGCGGACTACGAGCAGTACTTC.

This chain uses TRBV27 with TRBJ1-5, with TRBD1 matching 11 bases. CDR1 and CDR2 (germline): MNHEY, SMNVEV (reference sequence). Losses at the gene ends were 6 bases for V and 7 bases for J; bases not matched to a gene: 11. This CDR3 is built from 16 residues. The CDR3, as DNA: TGTGCCAGCAGGGCCGGGACAGGGGGATCAAGGCAGCCCCAGCATTTT. Translating gives CASRAGTGGSRQPQHF.

The rearrangement uses TRBV11-3 and TRBJ2-7; the D gene is possibly TRBD1 (5 bases). The CDR3 length is 15 residues. Trimming removed 0 bases from V and 0 bases from J, with 9 bases in between. In germline, CDR1 is SGHNT, CDR2 YENEEA. The CDR3 DNA is TGTGCCAGCAGCTTAGACGCAGGGATCTCCTACGAGCAGTACTTC. Amino acids: CASSLDAGISYEQYF. Together with reference TRBV11-3 and TRBJ2-7, the CDR3 gives the full variable domain: EAGVVQSPRYKIIEKKQPVAFWCNPISGHNTLYWYLQNLGQGPELLIRYENEEAVDDSQLPKDRFSAERLKGVDSTLKIQPAELGDSAVYLCASSLDAGISYEQYFGPGTRLTVT.

This clone has a single count. This rearrangement joins TRBV28 to TRBJ2-1; 10 bases match TRBD2. CDR1 and CDR2 from the germline V gene are MDHEN and SYDVKM. J was trimmed by 5 bases and V by 6 bases; bases with no gene match: 4. This CDR3 contains 14 residues. This chain's CDR3 is CASRTSGNDNEQFF. The CDR3 DNA reads as TGTGCCAGCAGAACTAGCGGGAATGACAATGAGCAGTTCTTC.

The chain combines TRBV6-1 with TRBJ2-3; maybe TRBD2 (5 bases). Trimming took off 1 base at V and 0 bases at J, with 20 bases between the two ends. CDR3 length: 19 amino acids. Germline CDR1 is MNHNS and CDR2 is SASEGT. CDR3 sequence (DNA): TGTGCCAGCAGTGAAGACAGCGGCGGTTGGGTCACTAGCACAGATACGCAGTATTTT. It yields the protein CASSEDSGGWVTSTDTQYF.